The clone carrying this T cell receptor (beta chain) was observed a handful of times. The antigen is undetermined. This specimen belongs to a study of CD8 T cells in ankylosing spondylitis. From germline, CDR1 is SGHRS and CDR2 YFSETQ. The CDR3 consists of 17 residues. V gave up 0 bases and J gave up 6 bases; unmatched junction bases: 13. Points from the study as a whole: Some motif variants were previously reported in reactive arthritis synovial fluid and blood.

TCRdb processed the 5' RACE reads anew with MiXCR; each CDR3 protein has one entry. This sample has approximately 150,000 distinct CDR3 sequences, with roughly 34% found just once. The chain carries TRBV5-1 and TRBJ2-3, with 7 bases lining up with TRBD2. The receptor was isolated from a male donor with ankylosing spondylitis. The sample was synovial fluid, either unsorted or a sorted T cell fraction (not recorded which). CDR3 sequence (DNA): TGCGCCAGCAGCTTGGACGCCAGACTAGCTTGGGCGGATACGCAGTATTTT. Translating gives CASSLDARLAWADTQYF.